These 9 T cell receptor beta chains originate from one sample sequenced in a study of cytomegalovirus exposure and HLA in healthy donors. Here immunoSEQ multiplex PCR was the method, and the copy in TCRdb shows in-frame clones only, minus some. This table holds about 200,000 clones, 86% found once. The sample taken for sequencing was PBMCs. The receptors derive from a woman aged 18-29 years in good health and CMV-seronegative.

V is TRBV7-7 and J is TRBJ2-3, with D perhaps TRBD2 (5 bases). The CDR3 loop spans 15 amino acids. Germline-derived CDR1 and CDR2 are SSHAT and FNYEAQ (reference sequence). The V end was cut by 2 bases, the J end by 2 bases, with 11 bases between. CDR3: CASSLSSHSTDTQYF. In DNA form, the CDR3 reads TGTGCCAGCAGCTTATCTAGCCACTCCACAGATACGCAGTATTTT.

The CDR3 here is CASSLRGASNQPQHF. The CDR3 DNA sequence: TGCGCCAGCAGCCTCCGGGGGGCTAGCAATCAGCCCCAGCATTTT. This chain uses TRBV5-1 with TRBJ1-5; a possible D gene is TRBD1 (6 bases). Trimming stripped 4 bases from V and 0 bases from J, with 11 bases between. The V gene's germline CDR1 is SGHRS and CDR2 YFSETQ. This CDR3 is 15 amino acids long.

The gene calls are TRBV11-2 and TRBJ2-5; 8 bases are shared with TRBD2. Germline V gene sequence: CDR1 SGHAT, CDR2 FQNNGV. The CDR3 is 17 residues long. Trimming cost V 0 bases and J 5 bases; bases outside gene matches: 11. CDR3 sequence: CASSLDSIAGGGETQYF. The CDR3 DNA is TGTGCCAGCAGCTTAGATTCCATCGCGGGGGGCGGGGAGACCCAGTACTTC.

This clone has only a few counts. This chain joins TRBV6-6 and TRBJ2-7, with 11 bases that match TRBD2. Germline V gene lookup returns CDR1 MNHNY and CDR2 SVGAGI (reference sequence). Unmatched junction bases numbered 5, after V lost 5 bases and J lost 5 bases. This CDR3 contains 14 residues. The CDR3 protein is CASSRRLAGNEQYF. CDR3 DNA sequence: TGTGCCAGCAGTCGGAGACTAGCGGGGAACGAGCAGTACTTC.

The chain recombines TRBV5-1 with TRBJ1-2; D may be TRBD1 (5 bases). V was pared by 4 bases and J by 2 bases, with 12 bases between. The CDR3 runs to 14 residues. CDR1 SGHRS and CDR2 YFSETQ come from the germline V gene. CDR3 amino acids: CASSPSDINYGYTF. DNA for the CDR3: TGCGCCAGCAGCCCGTCGGACATAAACTATGGCTACACCTTC.

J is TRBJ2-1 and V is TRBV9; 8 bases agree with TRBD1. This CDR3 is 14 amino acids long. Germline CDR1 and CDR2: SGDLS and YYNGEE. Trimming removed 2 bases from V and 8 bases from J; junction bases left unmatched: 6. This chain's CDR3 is CASSVGDRIYEQFF. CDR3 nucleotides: TGTGCCAGCAGCGTTGGGGACAGGATCTATGAGCAGTTCTTC.

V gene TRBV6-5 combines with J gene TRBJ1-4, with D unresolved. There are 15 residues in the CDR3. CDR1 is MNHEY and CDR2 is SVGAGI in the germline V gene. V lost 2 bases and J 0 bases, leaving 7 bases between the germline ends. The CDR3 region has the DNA TGTGCCAGCAGTTACGGCCCCCCAACTAATGAAAAACTGTTTTTT. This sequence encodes CASSYGPPTNEKLFF.

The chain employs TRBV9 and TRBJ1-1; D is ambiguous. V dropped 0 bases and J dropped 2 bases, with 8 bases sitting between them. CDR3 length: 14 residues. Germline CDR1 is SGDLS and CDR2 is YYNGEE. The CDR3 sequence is CASSVGSKNTEAFF. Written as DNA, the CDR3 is TGTGCCAGCAGCGTAGGAAGCAAAAACACTGAAGCTTTCTTT.

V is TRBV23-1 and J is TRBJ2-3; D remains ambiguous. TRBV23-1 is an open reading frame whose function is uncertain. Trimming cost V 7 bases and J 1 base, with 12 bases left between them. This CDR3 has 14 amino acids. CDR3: CASTPGSRTDTQYF. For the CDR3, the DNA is TGCGCCAGCACCCCGGGTTCTCGCACAGATACGCAGTATTTT.